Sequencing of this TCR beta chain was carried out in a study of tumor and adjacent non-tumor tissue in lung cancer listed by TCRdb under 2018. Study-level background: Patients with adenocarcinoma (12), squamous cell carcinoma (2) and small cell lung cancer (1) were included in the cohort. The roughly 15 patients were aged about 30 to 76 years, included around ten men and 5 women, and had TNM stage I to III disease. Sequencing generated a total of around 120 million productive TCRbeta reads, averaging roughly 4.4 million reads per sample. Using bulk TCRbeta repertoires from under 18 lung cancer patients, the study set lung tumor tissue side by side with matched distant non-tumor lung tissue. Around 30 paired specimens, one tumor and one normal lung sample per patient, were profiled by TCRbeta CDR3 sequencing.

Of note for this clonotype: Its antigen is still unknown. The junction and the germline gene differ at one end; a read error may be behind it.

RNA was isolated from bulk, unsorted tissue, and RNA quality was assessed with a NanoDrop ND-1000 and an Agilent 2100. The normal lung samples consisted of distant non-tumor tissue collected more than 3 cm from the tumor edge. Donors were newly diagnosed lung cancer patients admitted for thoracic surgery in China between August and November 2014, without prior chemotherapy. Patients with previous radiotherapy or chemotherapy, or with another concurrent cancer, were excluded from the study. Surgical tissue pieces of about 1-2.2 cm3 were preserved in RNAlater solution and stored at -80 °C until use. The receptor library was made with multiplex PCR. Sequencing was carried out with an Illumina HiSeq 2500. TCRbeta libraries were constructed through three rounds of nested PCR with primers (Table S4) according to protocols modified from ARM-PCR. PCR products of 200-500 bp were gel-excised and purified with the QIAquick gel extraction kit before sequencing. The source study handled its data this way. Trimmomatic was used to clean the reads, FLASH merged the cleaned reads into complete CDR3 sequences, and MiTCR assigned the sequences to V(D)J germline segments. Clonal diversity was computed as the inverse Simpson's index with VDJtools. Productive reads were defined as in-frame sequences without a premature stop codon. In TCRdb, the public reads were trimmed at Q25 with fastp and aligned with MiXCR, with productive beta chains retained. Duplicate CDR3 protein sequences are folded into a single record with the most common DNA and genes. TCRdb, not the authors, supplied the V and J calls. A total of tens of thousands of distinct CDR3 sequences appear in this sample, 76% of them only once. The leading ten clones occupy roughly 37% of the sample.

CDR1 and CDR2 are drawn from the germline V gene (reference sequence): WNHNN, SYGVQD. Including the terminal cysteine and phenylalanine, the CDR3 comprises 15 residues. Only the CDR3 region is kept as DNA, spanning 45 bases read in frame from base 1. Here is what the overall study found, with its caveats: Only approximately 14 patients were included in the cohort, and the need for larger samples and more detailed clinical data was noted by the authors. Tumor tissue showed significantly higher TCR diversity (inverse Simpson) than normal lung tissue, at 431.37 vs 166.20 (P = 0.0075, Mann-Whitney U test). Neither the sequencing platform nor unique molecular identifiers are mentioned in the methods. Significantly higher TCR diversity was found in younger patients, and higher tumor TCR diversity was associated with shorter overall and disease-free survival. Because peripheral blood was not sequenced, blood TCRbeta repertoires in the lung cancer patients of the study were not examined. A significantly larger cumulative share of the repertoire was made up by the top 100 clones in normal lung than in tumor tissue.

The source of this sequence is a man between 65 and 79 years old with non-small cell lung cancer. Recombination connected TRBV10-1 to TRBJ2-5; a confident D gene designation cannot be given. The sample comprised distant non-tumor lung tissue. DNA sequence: TGCGCCAGCAGTGAGAGTCAGGTGGTCGGAGAGACCCAGCACTTC. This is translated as CASSESQVVGETQHF.